The 31 T cell receptor beta chains below were found in one sample sequenced in a study of blood T cell repertoires in COVID-19. Assay: immunoSEQ multiplex PCR; the TCRdb copy retains only in-frame clones and omits some. The repertoire holds approximately 92,000 clones, 84% seen once, with roughly 2% in the top ten. Material for sequencing was peripheral blood. The receptors shown here come from a man between 65 and 85 years old with active or convalescent COVID-19.

V is TRBV5-4 and J is TRBJ1-2; 12 bases agree with TRBD1. CDR3 size: 16 residues. Germline values: CDR1 SGHNT, CDR2 YYREEE (reference sequence). V was pared by 4 bases and J by 0 bases, with 4 bases of the junction left unmatched. CDR3: CASSQGQGASNYGYTF. CDR3 DNA: TGTGCCAGCAGCCAGGGACAGGGGGCGTCTAACTATGGCTACACCTTC.

The rearrangement uses TRBV3-1 (or the pseudogene TRBV3-2) and TRBJ2-7; TRBD1 matches 12 bases. Germline-derived CDR1 and CDR2 are LGHDT and YNNKEL (reference sequence). The CDR3 loop spans 16 amino acids. The J segment lost 6 bases and the V segment lost 1 base, leaving 7 bases of the junction unmatched. This CDR3 reads CASSQVSGTGGGEQYF. The CDR3 region has the DNA TGTGCCAGCAGCCAAGTGTCCGGGACAGGGGGCGGCGAGCAGTACTTC.

The chain couples TRBV10-1 to TRBJ2-1; D is possibly TRBD2 (7 bases). Germline-derived CDR1 and CDR2 are WNHNN and SYGVQD (reference sequence). V was pared by 5 bases and J by 8 bases, with 34 bases between. The CDR3 spans 20 residues. The CDR3 DNA reads as TGCGCCAGCAGTCGTAACCATACTAACAGGGACTACGGGGTTTTGGATGAGCAGTTCTTC. Protein: CASSRNHTNRDYGVLDEQFF.

This chain joins TRBV7-3 and TRBJ2-5, with no clear D. Trimming took 2 bases from V and 2 from J, leaving 6 bases between them. CDR3 size: 13 residues. In germline, CDR1 is SGHTA, CDR2 FQGTGA. CDR3 DNA: TGTGCCAGCAGCTTATATAATCAAGAGACCCAGTACTTC. It encodes CASSLYNQETQYF.

Of note for this clone: The junction and the germline gene differ at one end; a read error may be behind it. The chain has TRBV7-7 and TRBJ2-7; 10 positions agree with TRBD2. From germline, CDR1 is SSHAT and CDR2 FNYEAQ (reference sequence). The CDR3 length is 14 residues. CDR3 loop: CASSLLAGTGEQYF. The CDR3 coding sequence is TGTGCTAGCAGCTTACTAGCGGGGACTGGCGAGCAGTACTTC.

The V and J genes are TRBV19 and TRBJ1-5; TRBD1 matches at 7 bases. With V trimmed by 3 bases and J by 5 bases, 16 bases remained unmatched. CDR3 length: 18 residues. From germline, CDR1 is LNHDA and CDR2 SQIVND (reference sequence). The CDR3 DNA is TGTGCCAGTAGTATGGGACAGCCCGGTAGGGCGAAGGATCAGCCCCAGCATTTT. Amino acid sequence: CASSMGQPGRAKDQPQHF.

CDR3 DNA sequence: TGTGCCAGCAGTTTAGGGGGCACCGCTAACTATGGCTACACCTTC. Its protein is CASSLGGTANYGYTF. The V call is TRBV28, the J call TRBJ1-2, with a possible D match to TRBD1 (6 bases). The CDR3 sequence is 15 residues long. The ends were cut back, 2 bases at V and 0 bases at J, with 10 bases in the middle. Germline CDR1 MDHEN, CDR2 SYDVKM.

This chain uses TRBV2 with TRBJ2-1; 8 bases align to TRBD2. V lost 4 bases, J lost 4 bases, and 6 bases stayed unmatched. The CDR3 is 15 residues long. The germline gives CDR1 SNHLY, CDR2 FYNNEI. The CDR3 spells CASSAQRGSYNEQFF. DNA of the CDR3: TGTGCCAGCAGTGCTCAGCGGGGGAGTTACAATGAGCAGTTCTTC.

This sequence joins TRBV7-8 and TRBJ2-7; TRBD1 might be the D (5 bases). Germline V gene data show CDR1 as SGHVS and CDR2 as FQNEAQ. The CDR3 runs 14 residues. V was shortened by 2 bases and J by 2 bases, with 10 bases between the two germline ends. The CDR3 reads CASSLNRQTYEQYF. In DNA, the CDR3 is TGTGCCAGCAGCTTAAATCGACAGACCTACGAGCAGTACTTC.

The V call is TRBV27, the J call TRBJ1-2; 7 bases line up with TRBD1. CDR3 length: 13 amino acids. The germline V gene has CDR1 MNHEY and CDR2 SMNVEV (reference sequence). The junction had 6 bases not matched to a gene; V was cut back by 6 bases and J by 5 bases. CDR3: CASSPTGRYGYTF. DNA of the CDR3: TGTGCCAGCAGCCCGACAGGGCGGTATGGCTACACCTTC.

The chain recombines TRBV5-1 with TRBJ1-2; D is possibly TRBD1 (6 bases). Trimming cost V 4 bases and J 7 bases, with 14 bases left between them. The V gene's germline CDR1 is SGHRS and CDR2 YFSETQ. The CDR3 totals 13 residues. The CDR3 DNA reads as TGCGCCAGCAGCCCCAGGACAGAAGCTGGCTACACCTTC. This encodes CASSPRTEAGYTF.

The J gene is TRBJ2-7, the V gene TRBV14; tentative D call: TRBD2 (6 bases). The CDR3 length is 15 residues. CDR1 is SGHDN, CDR2 FVKESK, per germline. Trimming shortened V by 1 base and J by 6 bases, and 16 bases separated the two germline ends. CDR3 in amino acids: CASSQGLWRGLEQYF. CDR3 nucleotide sequence: TGTGCCAGCAGCCAAGGGTTGTGGCGGGGCCTCGAGCAGTACTTC.

The rearrangement links TRBV4-2 to TRBJ1-1; possible D gene TRBD1, 6 bases. CDR3 length: 15 residues. Germline values: CDR1 LGHNA, CDR2 YNFKEQ. V was clipped by 4 bases and J by 2 bases, with 14 bases between them. CDR3 DNA sequence: TGTGCCAGCAGCCTGGGGGGGCGGGTTAACACTGAAGCTTTCTTT. Amino acids: CASSLGGRVNTEAFF.

The V and J genes are TRBV24-1 and TRBJ2-1; TRBD1 agrees at 8 bases. V dropped 3 bases and J dropped 5; count of bases not matched to a gene: 11. Germline CDR1 and CDR2: KGHDR and SFDVKD. CDR3 length equals 17 residues. DNA for the CDR3: TGTGCCACCAGTGATCCCACTGACAGGGGCGCCAACAATGAGCAGTTCTTC. Residues: CATSDPTDRGANNEQFF.

This clone was counted a few times. The chain carries TRBV7-8 and TRBJ1-5; D is undetermined. CDR1 SGHVS and CDR2 FQNEAQ come from the germline V gene. V lost 5 bases to trimming and J lost 0 bases, with 5 bases between them. The CDR3 has 13 amino acids. CDR3 in DNA: TGTGCCAGCAGCCCAGGTAGCAATCAGCCCCAGCATTTT. Translation gives CASSPGSNQPQHF.

The chain links TRBV28 to TRBJ1-5, with 10 positions matching TRBD1. V gave up 7 bases and J gave up 4 bases; unmatched junction bases: 4. This CDR3 has 14 amino acids. The germline V gene has CDR1 MDHEN and CDR2 SYDVKM. The CDR3 loop is CASKGQGWNQPQHF. The CDR3 DNA reads as TGTGCCAGCAAGGGACAGGGGTGGAATCAGCCCCAGCATTTT.

V is TRBV18 and J is TRBJ2-3; TRBD1 might be the D (6 bases). Germline-derived CDR1 and CDR2 are KGHSH and LQKENI. The CDR3 has 19 amino acids. V lost 4 bases and J 0 bases, leaving 23 bases between the germline ends. CDR3 residues: CASSQMGARLFSSTDTQYF. In DNA form, the CDR3 reads TGTGCCAGCTCACAGATGGGGGCTCGACTTTTTTCTAGCACAGATACGCAGTATTTT.

This chain uses TRBV4-1 with TRBJ2-3; 8 bases agree with TRBD2. With 4 bases clipped from V and 0 bases from J, the junction kept 6 bases outside the gene matches. CDR3 length: 16 amino acids. Germline V gene sequence: CDR1 MGHRA, CDR2 YSYEKL. The CDR3 DNA is TGCGCCAGCAGCCTAACGGGGGGGGTTAGCACAGATACGCAGTATTTT. Amino acids: CASSLTGGVSTDTQYF.

The chain carries TRBV9 and TRBJ1-3, with D unresolved. V shed 4 bases and J shed 4 bases, with 15 bases lying between them. The CDR3 is 15 residues long. Germline assignment: CDR1 SGDLS and CDR2 YYNGEE. As DNA, the CDR3 is TGTGCCAGCAGCCCTCTACCCCCGGGGGGAAACACCATATATTTT. As protein: CASSPLPPGGNTIYF.

The chain links TRBV5-1 to TRBJ1-1, with D unclear. This CDR3 is built from 14 residues. Looked up from germline, CDR1 is SGHRS and CDR2 is YFSETQ. V lost 0 bases to trimming and J lost 1 base, with 7 bases between them. The CDR3 nucleotides are TGCGCCAGCAGCTTGGGGTCAGGGAACACTGAAGCTTTCTTT. The encoded protein is CASSLGSGNTEAFF.

The chain couples TRBV5-1 to TRBJ2-5; no reliable D call. The V gene's germline CDR1 is SGHRS and CDR2 YFSETQ. V was pared by 4 bases and J by 4 bases, with 11 bases between. This CDR3 has 13 amino acids. The CDR3 DNA follows: TGCGCCAGCAGCCTAGACCACGGAGAGACCCAGTACTTC. This gives the protein CASSLDHGETQYF.

With respect to this clone: This sample also contains other DNA sequences that code for the same CDR3. The rearrangement joins TRBV5-1 to TRBJ1-1; perhaps TRBD1 as D (5 bases). Germline CDR1 SGHRS, CDR2 YFSETQ. This CDR3 contains 14 residues. V was trimmed by 4 bases and J by 2 bases, leaving 12 bases between them. The DNA of the CDR3 is TGCGCCAGCAGCCCCCAGGGAGGAAACACTGAAGCTTTCTTT. It translates to CASSPQGGNTEAFF.

The V call is TRBV7-2, the J call TRBJ2-7; 10 bases align to TRBD1. The CDR3 covers 18 residues. V dropped 3 bases and J dropped 3; count of bases not matched to a gene: 14. The V gene's germline CDR1 is SGHTA and CDR2 FQGNSA. DNA of the CDR3: TGTGCCAGCAGCTTCTACGTCCCGGGACAGGGGTTATACTACGAGCAGTACTTC. This encodes CASSFYVPGQGLYYEQYF.

This chain connects TRBV6-6 to TRBJ2-3; no clear D. In germline, CDR1 is MNHNY, CDR2 SVGAGI (reference sequence). The CDR3 consists of 16 residues. V lost 6 bases, J lost 0 bases, and 16 bases lay in between. In nucleotides, the CDR3 is TGTGCCAGCAGCCCCGGGTTGAGCGCAAGCACAGATACGCAGTATTTT. Its protein product is CASSPGLSASTDTQYF.

The CDR3 region is CASSDRVFHTGELFF. CDR3 sequence (DNA): TGTGCCAGCAGCGACCGGGTTTTCCATACCGGGGAGCTGTTTTTT. The V call is TRBV6-5, the J call TRBJ2-2; D call uncertain. Looked up from germline, CDR1 is MNHEY and CDR2 is SVGAGI. Trimming left V 6 bases short and J 5 bases short, with 16 bases between. The CDR3 runs 15 residues.

V usage is TRBV6-5 and J usage is TRBJ1-4, with D possibly TRBD1 on 5 matching bases. V lost 6 bases to trimming and J lost 1 base, with 9 bases between them. Germline CDR1 and CDR2: MNHEY and SVGAGI. The CDR3 has 14 amino acids. CDR3 protein: CASSDRGTNEKLFF. The CDR3 DNA sequence: TGTGCCAGCAGCGACAGAGGAACTAATGAAAAACTGTTTTTT.

CDR3 loop: CASTLSGPPLSRNTEAFF. CDR3 bases: TGTGCCAGCACCTTATCCGGTCCCCCCCTTAGTAGGAACACTGAAGCTTTCTTT. V gene TRBV21-1 combines with J gene TRBJ1-1. TRBV21-1 represents a pseudogene. The CDR3 covers 18 residues.

V usage is TRBV19 and J usage is TRBJ1-2, with D possibly matching TRBD1 (6 bases). The CDR3 has 12 amino acids. V lost 9 bases and J lost 4, with 12 bases in between. Germline assignment: CDR1 LNHDA and CDR2 SQIVND (reference sequence). The CDR3 nucleotides read TGTGCCAGCCTCGAAGGGGGCTATGGCTACACCTTC. Its protein is CASLEGGYGYTF.

V gene TRBV5-4 combines with J gene TRBJ2-5, with a possible D match to TRBD2 (6 bases). CDR1 and CDR2 from the germline V gene are SGHNT and YYREEE (reference sequence). V gave up 5 bases and J gave up 5 bases, with 10 bases separating them. The CDR3 totals 12 residues. The CDR3 region has the DNA TGTGCCAGCAGATCGGAGGGGGAGACCCAGTACTTC. It encodes CASRSEGETQYF.

This clone has just one count. This chain joins TRBV9 and TRBJ2-2; 9 bases fit TRBD1. The ends lost 4 bases at V and 5 bases at J; junction bases unmatched: 6. There are 15 residues in the CDR3. CDR1 SGDLS and CDR2 YYNGEE come from the germline V gene. CDR3 sequence: CASSLGTGYTGELFF. The CDR3 DNA reads TGTGCCAGCAGCCTTGGGACAGGGTATACCGGGGAGCTGTTTTTT.

In this sample, this clone turned up a few times. The chain carries TRBV3-1 (or the pseudogene TRBV3-2) and TRBJ1-2, with D maybe TRBD1 (5 bases). There are 14 residues in the CDR3. Trimming removed 1 base at V and 4 bases at J, with 10 bases between. Germline-derived CDR1 and CDR2 are LGHDT and YNNKEL (reference sequence). This chain's CDR3 is CASSQVSRAYGYTF. CDR3 nucleotides: TGTGCCAGCAGCCAAGTTTCCAGGGCCTATGGCTACACCTTC.